This entry lists 21 T cell receptor beta chains sequenced from one sample in a study of cytomegalovirus exposure and HLA in healthy donors. The PCR had 60 Vbeta and 13 Jbeta primers. The assay was immunoSEQ multiplex PCR, and TCRdb's table has in-frame clones only and misses some. The table lists about 140,000 clones, 75% to 80% of them singletons, with around 2.5% in the top ten. Sequencing used PBMCs. The receptors were sampled from a woman aged 18-29 years in good health and CMV-seropositive.

The rearrangement uses TRBV7-2 and TRBJ2-7, with D possibly being TRBD1 (6 bases). CDR3 length: 13 amino acids. V dropped 3 bases and J dropped 5 bases, with 11 bases sitting between them. CDR1 is SGHTA and CDR2 is FQGNSA in the germline V gene. The CDR3: CASSFTGNHEQYF. The CDR3 DNA follows: TGTGCCAGCAGCTTCACAGGGAACCACGAGCAGTACTTC.

This chain links TRBV10-2 with TRBJ1-1; D unresolved. The CDR3 sequence is 14 residues long. V gave up 9 bases and J gave up 8 bases, with 22 bases separating them. Germline CDR1 reads WSHSY; CDR2 reads SAAADI. CDR3 sequence (DNA): TGCGCCAGTGGTCTGGTGGCCGGGCGGGTGGAAGCTTTCTTT. Protein: CASGLVAGRVEAFF.

This clone was detected only a few times. The rearrangement uses TRBV29-1 and TRBJ2-7, with 8 positions matching TRBD1. The ends lost 0 bases at V and 9 bases at J; junction bases unmatched: 4. The CDR3 runs to 12 residues. Looked up from germline, CDR1 is SQVTM and CDR2 is ANQGSEA. CDR3 sequence: CSVEDRGTGQYF. In DNA form, the CDR3 reads TGCAGCGTTGAAGATAGGGGGACAGGGCAGTACTTC.

This chain connects TRBV29-1 to TRBJ2-1; TRBD2 agrees at 8 bases. Germline CDR1 is SQVTM and CDR2 is ANQGSEA. The V gene end was trimmed by 5 bases and the J gene end by 8 bases; junction bases not matched to a gene: 14. The CDR3 totals 15 residues. The chain's CDR3 is CSVQVGTRDFDEQFF. DNA for the CDR3: TGCAGCGTTCAGGTAGGGACTAGAGACTTCGATGAGCAGTTCTTC.

The rearrangement links TRBV5-4 to TRBJ2-4; 7 positions match TRBD1. The CDR3 sequence is 16 residues long. CDR1 is SGHNT and CDR2 is YYREEE in the germline V gene (reference sequence). V gave up 0 bases and J gave up 3 bases; unmatched junction bases: 6. The DNA for the CDR3 is TGTGCCAGCAGCTTGGAACAGGGGACGGACAAAAACATTCAGTACTTC. Translating it yields CASSLEQGTDKNIQYF.

V gene TRBV6-5 combines with J gene TRBJ2-7; D is unclear. This CDR3 comprises 15 residues. Germline V gene sequence: CDR1 MNHEY, CDR2 SVGAGI. The V end lost 0 bases, the J end lost 3 bases, and 12 bases lay between the germline ends. The DNA of the CDR3 is TGTGCCAGCAGTTACTCGCGCATAGGAGTCTACGAGCAGTACTTC. This translates into CASSYSRIGVYEQYF.

The chain couples TRBV6-6 to TRBJ2-7, with 8 bases aligning to TRBD2. The CDR3 loop spans 11 amino acids. With 7 bases clipped from V and 9 bases from J, the junction kept 5 bases outside the gene matches. Germline V CDR1 and CDR2: MNHNY, SVGAGI (reference sequence). CDR3 DNA sequence: TGTGCCAGCACCCCCGGGGGGGGGCAGTACTTC. Its translation is CASTPGGGQYF.

The chain combines TRBV4-1 with TRBJ1-1; D is unresolved. The CDR3 is 13 amino acids. V was pared by 0 bases and J by 10 bases, with 12 bases between. Germline V lookup: CDR1 MGHRA, CDR2 YSYEKL. The CDR3 bases are TGCGCCAGCAGCCAAGACCCTTCCAGTGCAGCTTTCTTT. It codes for CASSQDPSSAAFF.

The chain carries TRBV28 and TRBJ1-5; D not certain. The CDR3 sequence is 15 residues long. With 1 base removed from V and 0 bases from J, the gap between germline ends came to 7 bases. Germline V gene data show CDR1 as MDHEN and CDR2 as SYDVKM. The CDR3 sequence is CASSLSRNSNQPQHF. The CDR3 DNA follows: TGTGCCAGCAGTTTATCCAGGAATAGCAATCAGCCCCAGCATTTT.

The chain recombines TRBV7-2 with TRBJ2-5; 8 positions match TRBD1. The CDR3 loop spans 16 amino acids. The germline V gene has CDR1 SGHTA and CDR2 FQGNSA. The V segment lost 5 bases and the J segment 4 bases; nucleotides outside the gene matches: 12. Here the CDR3 DNA reads TGTGCCAGCAGCCCAGGGGGCAACAGGGGGGCAGAGACCCAGTACTTC. It specifies CASSPGGNRGAETQYF.

This clone was counted only a few times. The V and J genes are TRBV6-5 and TRBJ1-1, with TRBD1 as a possible D gene (6 bases). V dropped 0 bases and J dropped 4 bases, with 15 bases sitting between them. Germline V gene sequence: CDR1 MNHEY, CDR2 SVGAGI. The CDR3 length is 16 residues. This CDR3 is CASSYSRQGIGTEAFF. CDR3 nucleotide sequence: TGTGCCAGCAGTTACTCCCGCCAGGGGATTGGCACTGAAGCTTTCTTT.

This chain joins TRBV19 and TRBJ1-6; 9 positions agree with TRBD1. The CDR3 contains 14 residues. V lost 6 bases, J lost 7 bases, and 4 bases stayed unmatched. CDR1 is LNHDA, CDR2 SQIVND, per germline (reference sequence). The CDR3 DNA reads TGTGCCAGTAGGGGGACAGGGATAAATTCACCCCTCCACTTT. Amino acids: CASRGTGINSPLHF.

The CDR3 loop is CASSLIQSGGADEQFF. The CDR3 DNA reads as TGTGCCAGCAGCTTAATCCAAAGCGGGGGGGCGGATGAGCAGTTCTTC. The chain uses TRBV7-2 and TRBJ2-1; 10 bases match TRBD2. In germline, CDR1 is SGHTA, CDR2 FQGNSA. The CDR3 length is 16 residues. With 2 bases clipped from V and 8 bases from J, the junction kept 9 bases outside the gene matches.

A few counts support this clone. The rearrangement joins TRBV5-1 to TRBJ2-5; D remains ambiguous. The CDR3 spans 14 residues. V was shortened by 5 bases and J by 2 bases, with 13 bases between the two germline ends. Per germline, CDR1 SGHRS and CDR2 YFSETQ. This CDR3 is CASRPGRSQETQYF. The CDR3 DNA is TGCGCCAGCAGGCCGGGTCGGAGTCAAGAGACCCAGTACTTC.

The rearrangement joins TRBV6-1 to TRBJ2-7; D is unclear. V lost 9 bases and J lost 3, with 18 bases in between. This CDR3 contains 14 residues. From germline, CDR1 is MNHNS and CDR2 SASEGT. CDR3 in amino acids: CASGGRPTIYEQYF. The CDR3 DNA is TGTGCCAGTGGTGGAAGGCCAACTATCTACGAGCAGTACTTC.

V gene TRBV25-1 combines with J gene TRBJ2-3; maybe TRBD1 (5 bases). The CDR3 has 13 residues. Germline CDR1 is MGHDK and CDR2 is SYGVNS. V dropped 8 bases and J dropped 5 bases, with 14 bases sitting between them. The CDR3 sequence: CASGHRVLDTQYF. CDR3 DNA sequence: TGTGCCAGCGGACACCGGGTCCTAGATACGCAGTATTTT.

The chain joins TRBV19 to TRBJ2-5; weak D call: TRBD2 (6 bases). The last part of the DNA fits TRBJ2-7 better; the J call may be wrong. Germline assignment: CDR1 LNHDA and CDR2 SQIVND (reference sequence). The length of the CDR3 is 16 residues. CDR3 protein: CASSIVAGRSSYEQYF. Written as DNA, the CDR3 is TGTGCCAGTAGTATAGTGGCGGGACGGAGCTCCTACGAGCAGTACTTC.

On this clone itself: At one end the junction does not follow the germline gene, possibly because of a read error. The rearrangement links TRBV7-9 to TRBJ1-4, with D unresolved. Per germline, CDR1 SEHNR and CDR2 FQNEAQ (reference sequence). The CDR3 loop spans 12 amino acids. The CDR3 protein is CASSLGEEKLLF. The CDR3, as DNA: TGTGCCAGCAGCTTAGGGGAGGAAAAACTGCTTTTT. Complete variable domain (other parts from reference TRBV7-9 and TRBJ1-4): DTGVSQNPRHKITKRGQNVTFRCDPISEHNRLYWYRQTLGQGPEFLTYFQNEAQLEKSRLLSDRFSAERPKGSFSTLEIQRTEQGDSAMYLCASSLGEEKLLFGSGTQLSVL.

This clone was counted only a few times. The chain carries TRBV6-5 and TRBJ2-7, with 9 positions matching TRBD1. V shed 5 bases, J shed 4 bases, and the junction held 9 bases outside the gene matches. From germline, CDR1 is MNHEY and CDR2 SVGAGI. This CDR3 comprises 15 residues. CDR3 sequence reads: CASSQTGTGPYEQYF. As DNA, the CDR3 is TGTGCCAGCAGTCAAACCGGGACAGGGCCATACGAGCAGTACTTC.

The DNA of the CDR3 is TGTGCCAGCAGCCGGGGACAGGGGTCCTACAATGAGCAGTTCTTC. Its translation: CASSRGQGSYNEQFF. J is TRBJ2-1 and V is TRBV7-9, with 10 nucleotides matching TRBD1. With 5 bases clipped from V and 1 base from J, the junction kept 2 bases outside the gene matches. This CDR3 comprises 15 residues. Per germline, CDR1 SEHNR and CDR2 FQNEAQ (reference sequence).

V and J are TRBV7-9 and TRBJ2-2; 8 bases align to TRBD2. The CDR3 length is 17 residues. V trimming: 4 bases; J trimming: 3 bases; junction bases outside the gene matches: 10. CDR1 and CDR2 (germline): SEHNR, FQNEAQ (reference sequence). The CDR3 here is CASSYSTGLVDTGELFF. The CDR3 DNA is TGTGCCAGCAGCTATAGTACGGGACTAGTGGACACCGGGGAGCTGTTTTTT.